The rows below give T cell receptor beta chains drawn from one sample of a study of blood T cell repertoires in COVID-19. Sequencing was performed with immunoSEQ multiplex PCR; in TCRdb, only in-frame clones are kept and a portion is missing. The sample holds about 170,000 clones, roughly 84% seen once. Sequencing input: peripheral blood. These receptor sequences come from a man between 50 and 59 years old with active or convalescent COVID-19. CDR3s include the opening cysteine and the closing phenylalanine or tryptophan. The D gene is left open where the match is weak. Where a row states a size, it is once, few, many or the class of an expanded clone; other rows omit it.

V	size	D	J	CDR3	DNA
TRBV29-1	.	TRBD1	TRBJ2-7	CSVEDRVHEQYF	TGCAGCGTTGAGGACAGGGTACACGAGCAGTACTTC
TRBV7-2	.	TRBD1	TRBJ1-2	CASSSTGSYGYTF	TGTGCCAGCAGCTCGACAGGGTCGTATGGCTACACCTTC
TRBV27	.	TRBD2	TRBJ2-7	CASSKGLVYSEQYF	TGTGCCAGCAGTAAGGGACTAGTTTATAGCGAGCAGTACTTC
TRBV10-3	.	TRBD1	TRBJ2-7	CAIRTGGLDEQYF	TGTGCCATCAGGACAGGGGGATTGGACGAGCAGTACTTC
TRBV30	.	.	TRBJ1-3	CAWSSYSVVRASGNTIYF	TGTGCCTGGAGTTCCTATAGTGTGGTCCGAGCCTCTGGAAACACCATATATTTT
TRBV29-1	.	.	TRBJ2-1	CSGGHYNEQFF	TGCAGCGGAGGACACTACAATGAGCAGTTCTTC
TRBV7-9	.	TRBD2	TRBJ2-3	CASKASGAPNAQYF	TGTGCCAGCAAGGCTAGCGGGGCCCCTAACGCGCAGTATTTT
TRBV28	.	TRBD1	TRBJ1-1	CASSGLWTGGTEAFF	TGTGCCAGCAGTGGACTATGGACAGGGGGAACTGAAGCTTTCTTT
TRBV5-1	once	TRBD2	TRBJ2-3	CASSVLAGATSTDTQYF	TGCGCCAGCAGCGTACTAGCGGGGGCAACTAGCACAGATACGCAGTATTTT
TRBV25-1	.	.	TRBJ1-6	CASSGRQLHSYNSPLHF	TGTGCCAGCAGTGGAAGACAGCTCCACTCCTATAATTCACCCCTCCACTTT
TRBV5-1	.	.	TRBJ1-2	CASSFDRSSQNYGYTF	TGCGCCAGCAGCTTTGACAGGTCATCCCAGAACTATGGCTACACCTTC
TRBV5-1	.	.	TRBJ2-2	CASTRTPNTGELFF	TGCGCCAGCACCCGGACACCGAACACCGGGGAGCTGTTTTTT
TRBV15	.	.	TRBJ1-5	CATSREGAGRRYQPQHF	TGTGCCACCAGCAGAGAGGGGGCAGGTCGACGGTATCAGCCCCAGCATTTT
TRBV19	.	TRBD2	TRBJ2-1	CASSRGLADNEQFF	TGTGCCAGTAGTCGGGGACTAGCGGACAATGAGCAGTTCTTC
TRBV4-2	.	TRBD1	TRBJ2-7	CASSPARTGGSDEQYF	TGTGCCAGCAGCCCCGCCCGGACAGGGGGCTCGGACGAGCAGTACTTC
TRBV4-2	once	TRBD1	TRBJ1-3	CASSQSGTGGLGNTIYF	TGTGCCAGCAGCCAATCCGGGACAGGGGGTCTAGGAAACACCATATATTTT
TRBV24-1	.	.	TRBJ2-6	CATSDSSSGANVLTF	TGTGCCACCAGTGATTCCAGCTCTGGGGCCAACGTCCTGACTTTC
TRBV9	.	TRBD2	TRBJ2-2	CASSVLGLASGELFF	TGTGCCAGCAGCGTATTAGGACTAGCGTCCGGGGAGCTGTTTTTT
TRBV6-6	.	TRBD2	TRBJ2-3	CASSPLTSGRRDTQYF	TGTGCCAGCAGTCCACTGACTAGCGGGAGAAGAGATACGCAGTATTTT
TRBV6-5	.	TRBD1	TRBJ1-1	CASSHRGPGTEAFF	TGTGCCAGCTCGCACAGGGGGCCGGGTACTGAAGCTTTCTTT
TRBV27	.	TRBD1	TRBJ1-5	CASSLRQGGGSPQPQHF	TGTGCCAGCAGTTTGCGACAGGGGGGTGGGTCACCCCAGCCCCAGCATTTT
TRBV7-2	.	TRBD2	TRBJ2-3	CASSLAPGLAGFTDTQYF	TGTGCCAGCAGCTTAGCCCCCGGACTAGCGGGATTCACAGATACGCAGTATTTT
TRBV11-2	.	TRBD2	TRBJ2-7	CASSSPGRWEQYF	TGTGCCAGCAGCTCACCCGGGAGGTGGGAGCAGTACTTC
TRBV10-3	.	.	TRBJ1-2	CAISESGTGANYGYTF	TGTGCCATCAGTGAGTCTGGTACAGGAGCTAACTATGGCTACACCTTC
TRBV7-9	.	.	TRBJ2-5	CASSFLMSLETQYF	TGTGCCAGCAGCTTCCTTATGAGTTTAGAGACCCAGTACTTC
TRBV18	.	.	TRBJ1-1	CASSPGPSEAFF	TGTGCCAGCTCACCAGGCCCCTCTGAAGCTTTCTTT
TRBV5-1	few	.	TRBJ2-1	CASSLAGRPSNEQFF	TGCGCCAGCAGCTTGGCCGGCCGCCCTAGTAATGAGCAGTTCTTC
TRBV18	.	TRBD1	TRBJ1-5	CASSPQAGQGNQPQHF	TGTGCCAGCTCACCGCAGGCGGGACAGGGCAATCAGCCCCAGCATTTT
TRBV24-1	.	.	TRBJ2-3	CATSERGDTQYF	TGTGCCACCAGTGAACGGGGGGATACGCAGTATTTT
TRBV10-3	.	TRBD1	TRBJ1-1	CAIKALQGASEAFF	TGTGCCATCAAAGCGTTACAGGGGGCTTCTGAAGCTTTCTTT
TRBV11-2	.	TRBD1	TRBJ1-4	CASSPQGTNGKLFF	TGTGCCAGCAGCCCACAGGGGACAAACGGAAAACTGTTTTTT
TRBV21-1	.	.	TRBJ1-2	CASSAGGGAYGYTF	TGTGCCAGCAGTGCGGGGGGGGGTGCCTATGGCTACACCTTC
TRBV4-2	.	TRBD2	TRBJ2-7	CASSQDRGLATEQYF	TGTGCCAGCAGCCAAGATAGGGGACTAGCTACCGAGCAGTACTTC
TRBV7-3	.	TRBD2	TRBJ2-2	CASSPLLLAGGGSGELFF	TGTGCCAGCAGTCCGCTCCTCCTAGCGGGGGGCGGGTCCGGGGAGCTGTTTTTT
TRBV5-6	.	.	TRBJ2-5	CASSLGVWEMGGQETQYF	TGTGCCAGCAGCTTGGGGGTCTGGGAGATGGGTGGGCAAGAGACCCAGTACTTC
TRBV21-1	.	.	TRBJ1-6	CASSKGIMDRVNSPLHF	TGTGCCAGCAGCAAAGGGATCATGGACAGGGTAAATTCACCCCTCCACTTT
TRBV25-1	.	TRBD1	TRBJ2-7	CASSEQGQPYEQYF	TGTGCCAGCAGTGAACAGGGACAGCCCTACGAGCAGTACTTC
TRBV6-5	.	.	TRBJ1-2	CASSSVGGYGYTF	TGTGCCAGCAGTTCAGTAGGGGGCTATGGCTACACCTTC
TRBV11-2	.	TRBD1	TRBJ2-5	CASRPNRGRETQYF	TGTGCCAGCAGACCTAACAGGGGCCGAGAGACCCAGTACTTC
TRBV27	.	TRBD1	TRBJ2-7	CATSRDSYEQYF	TGTGCCACTTCCCGGGACAGCTACGAGCAGTACTTC
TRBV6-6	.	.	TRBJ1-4	CASRGSQGLFF	TGTGCCAGTCGTGGAAGCCAGGGACTGTTTTTT
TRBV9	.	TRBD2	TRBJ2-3	CASSPGLAGGWDTQYF	TGTGCCAGCAGCCCGGGACTAGCGGGGGGTTGGGATACGCAGTATTTT
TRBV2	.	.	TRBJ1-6	CASSRRTANSPLHF	TGTGCCAGCAGTCGGAGGACAGCTAATTCACCCCTCCACTTT